This T cell receptor (beta chain) comes out of a study of T cell responses to AZD1222 COVID-19 vaccine. Study outcomes and limitations: Spike-wide vaccine-associated CD4 TCRs dominated at 160-218 and 743-854. It should be noted that donors were predominantly white British and more often female, and clonal diversity was possibly underestimated.

About this clone itself: Its antigen is unknown.

The method was immunoSEQ multiplex PCR; TCRdb's version includes in-frame clones alone and lacks a portion of them. The sample has around 99,000 clones, approximately 91% seen once; the top ten hold 7.5% to 9.5%. The CDR3 runs to 11 residues. Germline V gene lookup returns CDR1 SQVTM and CDR2 ANQGSEA. V gave up 3 bases and J gave up 4 bases, with 4 bases separating them. The chain couples TRBV29-1 to TRBJ2-1, with D hard to call. This receptor was obtained from an adult who received the AZD1222 COVID-19 vaccine. Sample: peripheral blood, taken 28 days after the second AZD1222 dose. The CDR3 DNA reads TGCAGCGTTGAGTCTTACAATGAGCAGTTCTTC. This translates into CSVESYNEQFF.